This TCR beta chain was captured in a study of human thymus T cells. Findings and limits, study-wide: Among thymic and blood repertoires, usage of V and J genes appeared biased.

The CDR3 sequence is 15 residues long. The J segment lost 4 bases and the V segment lost 3 bases, leaving 5 bases of the junction unmatched. Germline V CDR1 and CDR2: SGHDN, FVKESK. Worth noting for this clone: Its specificity is not known.

No fixed cell number was used; all available blood leukocytes supplied DNA. Sequencing was performed with immunoSEQ multiplex PCR; in TCRdb, only in-frame clones are kept and a portion is missing. The sample lists under 70,000 clones, 90% to 95% seen once, with 5.5% to 7% in the top ten. The receptor comes from a boy in the first two years of life with a congenital heart defect but otherwise immunologically healthy. The sequenced sample consisted of blood. The V gene is TRBV14, the J gene TRBJ2-3; 9 nucleotides line up with TRBD2. CDR3 nucleotide sequence: TGTGCCAGCAGCCAGCGGGAGGGCCCTCCAGATACGCAGTATTTT. It specifies CASSQREGPPDTQYF.